This T cell receptor beta chain is from a study of T cell clones after liver transplantation. Background on the study: Post-transplant blood was tracked for graft-donor-reactive T cell clones identified in a pre-transplant mixed lymphocyte reaction. Graft-donor-reactive sequences were compared with third-party-reactive TCRbeta sequences from pre-transplant mixed lymphocyte reactions.

A remark on this clone: Its antigen is unknown.

From germline, CDR1 is ENHRY and CDR2 SYGVKD. V was cut by 10 bases and J by 2 bases, with 16 bases left in between. The CDR3 length is 14 residues. The study, taken as a whole, reports: Low donor cell numbers restricted donor-reactive repertoire measurement in a couple of subjects.

The repertoire was sequenced with immunoSEQ multiplex PCR; TCRdb's copy has only in-frame clones and lacks some. The sample gives tens of thousands of clones, approximately 80% of which show up once; 2% to 2.5% is in the top ten. This clonotype was obtained from a human patient who received a liver transplant. The T cells may partly be graft donor cells. This chain uses TRBV10-3 with TRBJ2-3, with a possible D match to TRBD1 (6 bases). The material sequenced was CD4+ T cells from blood, taken around 48 months after liver transplant. In DNA, the CDR3 is TGTGCCACCAGCACGGGACACTACACAGATACGCAGTATTTT. It translates to CATSTGHYTDTQYF.